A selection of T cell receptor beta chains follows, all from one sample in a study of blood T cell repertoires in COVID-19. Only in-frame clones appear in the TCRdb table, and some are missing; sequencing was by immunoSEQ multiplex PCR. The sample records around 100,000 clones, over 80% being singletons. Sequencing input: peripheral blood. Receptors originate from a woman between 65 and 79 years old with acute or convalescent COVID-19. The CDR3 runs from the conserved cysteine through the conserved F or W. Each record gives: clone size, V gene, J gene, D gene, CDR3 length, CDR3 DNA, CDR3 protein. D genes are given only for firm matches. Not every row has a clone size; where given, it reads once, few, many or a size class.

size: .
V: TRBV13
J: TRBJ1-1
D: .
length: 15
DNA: TGTGCCAGCAGCTTAGCTTTGGGAGGTCACACTGAAGCTTTCTTT
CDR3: CASSLALGGHTEAFF

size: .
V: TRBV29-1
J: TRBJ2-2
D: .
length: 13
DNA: TGCAGCGTCCGGGACAAAGGGCCCGGGGAGCTGTTTTTT
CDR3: CSVRDKGPGELFF

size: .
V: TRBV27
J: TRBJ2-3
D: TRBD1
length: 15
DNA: TGTGCCAGCAGTTCCCCCAGGGGGCCTACAGATACGCAGTATTTT
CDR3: CASSSPRGPTDTQYF

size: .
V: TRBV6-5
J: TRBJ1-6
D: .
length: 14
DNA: TGTGCCAGCAGCCTCGGACAGCTCAATTCACCCCTCCACTTT
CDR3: CASSLGQLNSPLHF

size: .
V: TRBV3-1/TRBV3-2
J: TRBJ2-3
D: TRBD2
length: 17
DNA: TGTGCCAGCAGCCAAGGGACTAGCGGGGACTCGAGAAATACGCAGTATTTT
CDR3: CASSQGTSGDSRNTQYF

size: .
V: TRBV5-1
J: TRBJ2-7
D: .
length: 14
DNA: TGCGCCAGCAGCTTGGGACTTTTTTCCTACGAGCAGTACTTC
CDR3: CASSLGLFSYEQYF

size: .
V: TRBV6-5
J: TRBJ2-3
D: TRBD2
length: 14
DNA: TGTGCCACCCTAGCGGGGACGTACACAGATACGCAGTATTTT
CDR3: CATLAGTYTDTQYF

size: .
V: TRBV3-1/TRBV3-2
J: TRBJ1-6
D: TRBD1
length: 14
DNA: TGTGCCAGCAGCCTGGGACAGGGGTTTTCACCCCTCCACTTT
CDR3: CASSLGQGFSPLHF

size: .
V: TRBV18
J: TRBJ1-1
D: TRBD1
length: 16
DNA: TGTGCCAGCTCACCCCGGGACAGGGTGCAGAACACTGAAGCTTTCTTT
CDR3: CASSPRDRVQNTEAFF

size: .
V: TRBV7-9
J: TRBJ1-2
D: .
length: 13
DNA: TGTGCCAGCAGCTCCTACCTTAGCCATGGCTACACCTTC
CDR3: CASSSYLSHGYTF

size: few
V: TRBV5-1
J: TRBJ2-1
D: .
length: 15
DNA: TGCGCCAGCAGCTTGCGGGGAGACTCCTACAATGAGCAGTTCTTC
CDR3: CASSLRGDSYNEQFF

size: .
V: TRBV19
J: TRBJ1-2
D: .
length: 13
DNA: TGTGCCAGTAGTATCGAGGTTGGCAGCCGATACACCTTC
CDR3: CASSIEVGSRYTF

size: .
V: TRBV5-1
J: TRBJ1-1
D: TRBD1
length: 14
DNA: TGCGCCAGCCAAAAAGGGGGCGCGGAAACTGAAGCTTTCTTT
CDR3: CASQKGGAETEAFF

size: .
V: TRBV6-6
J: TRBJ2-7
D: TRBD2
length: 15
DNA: TGTGCCAGCAGTTACGGGGCTAGCGGGGGGGTCGAGCAGTACTTC
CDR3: CASSYGASGGVEQYF

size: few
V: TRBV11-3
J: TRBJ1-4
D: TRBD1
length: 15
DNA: TGTGCCAGCAGCTTCGGGACAGGGTTAGATGAAAAACTGTTTTTT
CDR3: CASSFGTGLDEKLFF

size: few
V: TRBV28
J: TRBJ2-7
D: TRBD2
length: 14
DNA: TGTGCCAGCAGGAAAAGCGGGAGTCGGGACGAGCAGTACTTC
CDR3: CASRKSGSRDEQYF

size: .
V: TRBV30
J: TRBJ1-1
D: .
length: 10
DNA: TGTGCCTGGGGACCTCCGGGAGCTTTCTTT
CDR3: CAWGPPGAFF

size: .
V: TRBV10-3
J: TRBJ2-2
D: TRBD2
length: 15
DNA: TGTGCCATCAGTTTGACTAGCCCGAGCACCGGGGAGCTGTTTTTT
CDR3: CAISLTSPSTGELFF

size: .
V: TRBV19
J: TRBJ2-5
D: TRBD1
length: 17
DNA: TGTGCCAGTAGTATAGTCCTTTCCGGGACAGGCGCAGGGACCCAGTACTTC
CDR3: CASSIVLSGTGAGTQYF

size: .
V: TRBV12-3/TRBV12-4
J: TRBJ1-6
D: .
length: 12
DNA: TGTGCCAGCAGTAAGGGGAATTCACCCCTCCACTTT
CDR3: CASSKGNSPLHF

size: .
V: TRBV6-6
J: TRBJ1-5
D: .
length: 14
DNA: TGTGCCAGCAGTCCATCGGGGGGGAATCAGCCCCAGCATTTT
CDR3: CASSPSGGNQPQHF

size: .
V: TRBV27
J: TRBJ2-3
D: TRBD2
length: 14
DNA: TGTGCCAGCAAGCGGGAGGGCCCGGCAGATACGCAGTATTTT
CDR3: CASKREGPADTQYF

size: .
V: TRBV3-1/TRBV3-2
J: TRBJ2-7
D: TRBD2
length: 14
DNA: TGTGCCAGCAGCCTGGGGACTAGCGGCTTCGAGCAGTACTTC
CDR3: CASSLGTSGFEQYF

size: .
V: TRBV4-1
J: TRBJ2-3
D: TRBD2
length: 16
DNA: TGCGCCAGCAGCCAAGATCTGAGCGGGAGAACAGATACGCAGTATTTT
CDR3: CASSQDLSGRTDTQYF

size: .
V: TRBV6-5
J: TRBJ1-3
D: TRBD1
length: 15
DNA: TGTGCCAGCAGCCGGACAGGGATCGGTGGAAACACCATATATTTT
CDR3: CASSRTGIGGNTIYF

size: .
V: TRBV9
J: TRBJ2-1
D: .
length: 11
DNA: TGTGCCAGCAGCGTCCCTTATGAGCAGTTCTTC
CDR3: CASSVPYEQFF

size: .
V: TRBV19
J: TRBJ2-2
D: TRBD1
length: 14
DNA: TGTGCCAGTAGAAGCCAGGGGGCAGCCGGGGAGCTGTTTTTT
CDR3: CASRSQGAAGELFF

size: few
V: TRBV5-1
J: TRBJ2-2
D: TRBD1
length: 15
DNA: TGCGCCAGCAGCCCCGGGACAGGGCGGCACGGGGAGCTGTTTTTT
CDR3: CASSPGTGRHGELFF

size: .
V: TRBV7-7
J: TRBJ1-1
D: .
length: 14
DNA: TGTGCCAGCAGCGCACGAGGGGGACAAACTGAAGCTTTCTTT
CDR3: CASSARGGQTEAFF

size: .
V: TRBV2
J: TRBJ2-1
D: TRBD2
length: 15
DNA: TGTGCCAGCAGCCCCCCGGCTAGCGGTTACAATGAGCAGTTCTTC
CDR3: CASSPPASGYNEQFF

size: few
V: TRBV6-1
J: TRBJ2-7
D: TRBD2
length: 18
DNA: TGTGCCAGCAGTGAAGCAGGAGGACTAGCGGGCCCCCCACTCGAGCAGTACTTC
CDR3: CASSEAGGLAGPPLEQYF